Shown below are 9 T cell receptor beta chains from a single sample sequenced in a study of technical replicates of blood from a few donors. Sequencing used immunoSEQ multiplex PCR; TCRdb keeps in-frame clones, though not all of them. The data show approximately 87,000 clones, roughly 92% seen once. The sequencing sample was made of T cells isolated from PBMCs. Receptor source: a human donor in good health.

The rearrangement uses TRBV5-6 and TRBJ2-1, with 8 bases that match TRBD2. This CDR3 region has 17 residues. Germline CDR1 is SGHDT and CDR2 is YYEEEE. After removal of 0 bases from V and 2 bases from J, the junction contained 7 bases not matched to a gene. This CDR3 reads CASSLGYRGGPYNEQFF. CDR3 nucleotides: TGTGCCAGCAGCTTGGGTTATCGGGGGGGCCCCTACAATGAGCAGTTCTTC.

The V gene is TRBV5-1, the J gene TRBJ2-1; TRBD1 matches at 7 bases. CDR1 and CDR2 (germline): SGHRS, YFSETQ. V was pared by 0 bases and J by 0 bases, with 6 bases of the junction left unmatched. The CDR3 has 17 amino acids. CDR3 in amino acids: CASSLGTGMSSYNEQFF. The CDR3 nucleotides read TGCGCCAGCAGCTTGGGGACAGGCATGAGCTCCTACAATGAGCAGTTCTTC.

V and J are TRBV19 and TRBJ2-3; 8 bases agree with TRBD2. The CDR3 runs to 16 residues. J gave up 3 bases and V 6 bases, and 11 bases lay outside the gene matches. Germline-derived CDR1 and CDR2 are LNHDA and SQIVND (reference sequence). Here the CDR3 reads CASSLPGGAGTDTQYF. CDR3 coding DNA: TGTGCCAGTAGCCTACCCGGGGGGGCCGGGACAGATACGCAGTATTTT.

The chain is built from TRBV19 and TRBJ2-7; 7 bases align to TRBD1. The CDR3 is made up of 16 amino acids. V dropped 3 bases and J dropped 6; count of bases not matched to a gene: 14. The germline gives CDR1 LNHDA, CDR2 SQIVND (reference sequence). CDR3 DNA sequence: TGTGCCAGTAGTATTTCTCCGGGACAGTTTTTCTCCGAGCAGTACTTC. It translates to CASSISPGQFFSEQYF.

The V gene is TRBV25-1, the J gene TRBJ2-7; 7 bases align to TRBD1. CDR3 length: 15 residues. Germline V gene sequence: CDR1 MGHDK, CDR2 SYGVNS. With 0 bases clipped from V and 3 bases from J, the junction kept 5 bases outside the gene matches. The DNA of the CDR3 is TGTGCCAGCAGTGAATATCGTACAGGGGACTACGAGCAGTACTTC. It translates to CASSEYRTGDYEQYF.

This chain uses TRBV5-4 with TRBJ2-5; D might be TRBD2 (5 bases). Trimming left V 4 bases short and J 3 bases short, with 10 bases between. The germline CDR1 and CDR2 sequences are SGHNT and YYREEE (reference sequence). This CDR3 spans 13 amino acids. The CDR3 nucleotides read TGTGCCAGCAGCCCAGGACTGGAAGAGACCCAGTACTTC. It translates to CASSPGLEETQYF.

This clone was seen more than once but under ten times. The chain uses TRBV4-1 and TRBJ1-1; D remains ambiguous. Germline V gene lookup returns CDR1 MGHRA and CDR2 YSYEKL. The ends were cut back, 1 base at V and 0 bases at J, with 15 bases in the middle. There are 17 residues in the CDR3. The CDR3 DNA follows: TGCGCCAGCAGCCAAGTGTTGGTCCGGAGCTTGAACACTGAAGCTTTCTTT. Encoded protein: CASSQVLVRSLNTEAFF.

The rearrangement uses TRBV19 and TRBJ2-5; 9 bases align to TRBD2. CDR3 size: 15 residues. Trimming at V came to 7 bases and at J to 3 bases, leaving 9 bases not matched to a gene. Germline V gives CDR1 LNHDA, CDR2 SQIVND (reference sequence). The CDR3 reads CASTRRIAGEETQYF. Written as DNA, the CDR3 is TGTGCCAGTACCCGGCGGATAGCGGGAGAAGAGACCCAGTACTTC.

The chain is built from TRBV6-1 and TRBJ2-7; weak D call: TRBD1 (5 bases). The germline gives CDR1 MNHNS, CDR2 SASEGT. Deletions cut 5 bases from V and 5 bases from J, with 10 bases between. The CDR3 covers 12 residues. DNA for the CDR3: TGTGCCAGCAGTCGCCCCAGGGACGAGCAGTACTTC. Its protein product is CASSRPRDEQYF.